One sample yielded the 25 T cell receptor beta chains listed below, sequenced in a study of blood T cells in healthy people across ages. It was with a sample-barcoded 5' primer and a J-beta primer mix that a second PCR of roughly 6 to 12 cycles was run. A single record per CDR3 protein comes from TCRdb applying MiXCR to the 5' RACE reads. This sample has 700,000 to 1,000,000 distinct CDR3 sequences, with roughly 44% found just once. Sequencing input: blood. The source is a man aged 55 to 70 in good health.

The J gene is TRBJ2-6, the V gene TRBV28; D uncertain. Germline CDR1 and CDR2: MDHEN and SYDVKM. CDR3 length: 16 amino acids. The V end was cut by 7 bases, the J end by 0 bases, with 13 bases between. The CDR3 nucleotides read TGTGCCAGCATGCCAAGCCACGTCTCTGGGGCCAACGTCCTGACTTTC. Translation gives CASMPSHVSGANVLTF.

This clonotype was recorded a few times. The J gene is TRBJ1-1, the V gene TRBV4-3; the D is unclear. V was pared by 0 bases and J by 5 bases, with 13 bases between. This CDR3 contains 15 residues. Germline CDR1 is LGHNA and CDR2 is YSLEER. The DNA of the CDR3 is TGCGCCAGCAGCCAAGATCGTAACGTTGGGACTGAAGCTTTCTTT. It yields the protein CASSQDRNVGTEAFF.

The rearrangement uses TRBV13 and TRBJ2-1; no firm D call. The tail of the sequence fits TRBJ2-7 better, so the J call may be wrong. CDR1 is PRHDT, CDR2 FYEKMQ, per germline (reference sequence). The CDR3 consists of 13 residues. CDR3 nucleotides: TGTGCCAGCAGCTACCATCAAGACAATGAGCAGTACTTC. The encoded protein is CASSYHQDNEQYF.

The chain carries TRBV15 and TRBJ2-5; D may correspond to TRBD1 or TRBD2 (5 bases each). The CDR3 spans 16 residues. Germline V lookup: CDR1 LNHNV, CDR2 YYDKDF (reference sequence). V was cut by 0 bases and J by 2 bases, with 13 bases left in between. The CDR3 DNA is TGTGCCACCAGCAGAGATCAAATCTGGGGGCAAGAGACCCAGTACTTC. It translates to CATSRDQIWGQETQYF.

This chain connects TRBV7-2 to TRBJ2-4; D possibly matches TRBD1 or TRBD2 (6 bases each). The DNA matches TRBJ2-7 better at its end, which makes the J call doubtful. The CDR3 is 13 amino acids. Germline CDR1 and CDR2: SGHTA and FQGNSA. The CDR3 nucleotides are TGTGCCAGCAGCGTAGGGGGGTCGACCGAGCAGTACTTC. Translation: CASSVGGSTEQYF.

CDR3 residues: CASSYPDEEGHEARQETQYF. The CDR3 DNA follows: TGTGCCAGCAGTTACCCGGATGAAGAGGGTCACGAGGCCAGACAAGAGACCCAGTACTTC. This sequence joins TRBV6-5 and TRBJ2-5, with D perhaps matching TRBD2 (5 bases). The CDR3 is 20 residues long. Germline CDR1 reads MNHEY; CDR2 reads SVGAGI. Trimming took 2 bases from V and 2 from J, leaving 27 bases between them.

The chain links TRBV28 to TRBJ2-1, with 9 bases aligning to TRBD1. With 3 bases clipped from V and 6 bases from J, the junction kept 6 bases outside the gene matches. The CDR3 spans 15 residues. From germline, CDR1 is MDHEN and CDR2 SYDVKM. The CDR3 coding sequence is TGTGCCAGCAGTTTCGGGGACAGGGACAGCAATGAGCAGTTCTTC. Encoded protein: CASSFGDRDSNEQFF.

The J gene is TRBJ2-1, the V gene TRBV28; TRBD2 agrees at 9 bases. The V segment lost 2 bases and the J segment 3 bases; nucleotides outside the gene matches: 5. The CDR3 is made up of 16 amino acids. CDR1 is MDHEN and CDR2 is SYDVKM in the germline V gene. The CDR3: CASSLIPSGDYNEQFF. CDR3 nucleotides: TGTGCCAGCAGTTTAATACCTAGCGGGGACTACAATGAGCAGTTCTTC.

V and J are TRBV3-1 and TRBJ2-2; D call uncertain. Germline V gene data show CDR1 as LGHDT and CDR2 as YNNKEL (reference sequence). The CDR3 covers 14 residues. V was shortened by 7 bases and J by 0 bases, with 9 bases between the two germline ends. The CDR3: CASTSNPNTGELFF. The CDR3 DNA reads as TGTGCCAGCACCTCGAACCCGAACACCGGGGAGCTGTTTTTT.

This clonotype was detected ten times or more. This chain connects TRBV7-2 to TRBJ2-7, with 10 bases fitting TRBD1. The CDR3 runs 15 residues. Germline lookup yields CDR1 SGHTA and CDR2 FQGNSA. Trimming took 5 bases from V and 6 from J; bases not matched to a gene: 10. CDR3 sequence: CASSPGGQGGREQYF. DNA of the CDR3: TGTGCCAGCAGCCCAGGAGGACAGGGGGGTCGCGAGCAGTACTTC. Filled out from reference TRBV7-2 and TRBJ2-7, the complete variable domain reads GAGVSQSPSNKVTEKGKDVELRCDPISGHTALYWYRQSLGQGLEFLIYFQGNSAPDKSGLPSDRFSAERTGGSVSTLTIQRTQQEDSAVYLCASSPGGQGGREQYFGPGTRLTVT.

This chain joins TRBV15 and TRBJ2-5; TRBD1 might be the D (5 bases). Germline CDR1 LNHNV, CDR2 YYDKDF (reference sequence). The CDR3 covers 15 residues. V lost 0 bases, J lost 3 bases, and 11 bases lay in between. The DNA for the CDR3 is TGTGCCACCAGCAGAGATACGCCCAGGGAAGAGACCCAGTACTTC. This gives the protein CATSRDTPREETQYF.

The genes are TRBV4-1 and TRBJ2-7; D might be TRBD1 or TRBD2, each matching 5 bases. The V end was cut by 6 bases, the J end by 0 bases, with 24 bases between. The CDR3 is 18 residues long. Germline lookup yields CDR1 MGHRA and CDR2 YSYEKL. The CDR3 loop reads CASSLESRGRSGSYEQYF. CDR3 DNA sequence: TGCGCCAGCAGTCTAGAATCACGGGGACGGAGTGGCTCCTACGAGCAGTACTTC.

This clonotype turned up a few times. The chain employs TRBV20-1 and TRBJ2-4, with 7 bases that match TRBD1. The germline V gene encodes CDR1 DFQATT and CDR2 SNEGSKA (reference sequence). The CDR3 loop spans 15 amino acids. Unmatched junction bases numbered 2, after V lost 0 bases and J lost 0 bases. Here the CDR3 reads CSARDRGLAKNIQYF. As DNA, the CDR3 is TGCAGTGCTAGAGACAGGGGGTTAGCCAAAAACATTCAGTACTTC.

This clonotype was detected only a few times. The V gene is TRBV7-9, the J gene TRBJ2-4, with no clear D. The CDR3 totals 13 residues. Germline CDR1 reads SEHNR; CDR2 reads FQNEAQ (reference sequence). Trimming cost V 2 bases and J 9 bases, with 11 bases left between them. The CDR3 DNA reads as TGTGCCAGCAGCTTATCACAACGTGGCATTCAGTACTTC. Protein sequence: CASSLSQRGIQYF.

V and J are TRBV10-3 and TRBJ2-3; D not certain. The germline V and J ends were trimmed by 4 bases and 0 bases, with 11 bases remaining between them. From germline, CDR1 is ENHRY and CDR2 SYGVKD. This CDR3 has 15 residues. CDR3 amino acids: CAISADLPSTDTQYF. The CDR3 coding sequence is TGTGCCATCAGTGCTGACTTGCCTAGCACAGATACGCAGTATTTT.

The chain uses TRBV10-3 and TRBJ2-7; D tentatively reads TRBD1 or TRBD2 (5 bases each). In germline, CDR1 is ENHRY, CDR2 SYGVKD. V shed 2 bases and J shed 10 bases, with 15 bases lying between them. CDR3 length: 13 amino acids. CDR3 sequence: CAISEPSGSTQYF. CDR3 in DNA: TGTGCCATCAGTGAGCCGTCAGGGAGTACCCAGTACTTC.

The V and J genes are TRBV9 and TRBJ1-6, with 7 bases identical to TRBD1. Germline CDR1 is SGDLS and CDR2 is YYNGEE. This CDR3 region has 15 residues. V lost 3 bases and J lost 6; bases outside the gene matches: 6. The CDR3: CASSDQTGSNSPLHF. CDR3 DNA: TGTGCCAGCAGCGACCAGACAGGGAGTAATTCACCCCTCCACTTT. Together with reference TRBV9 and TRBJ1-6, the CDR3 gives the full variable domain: DSGVTQTPKHLITATGQRVTLRCSPRSGDLSVYWYQQSLDQGLQFLIQYYNGEERAKGNILERFSAQQFPDLHSELNLSSLELGDSALYFCASSDQTGSNSPLHFGNGTRLTVT.

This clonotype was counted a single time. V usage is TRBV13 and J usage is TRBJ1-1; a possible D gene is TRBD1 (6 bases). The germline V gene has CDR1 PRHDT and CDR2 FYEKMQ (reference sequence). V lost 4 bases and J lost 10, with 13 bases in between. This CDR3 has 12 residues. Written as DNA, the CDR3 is TGTGCCAGCAGCTCCCGACAGGCGGGAGCTTTCTTT. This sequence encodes CASSSRQAGAFF.

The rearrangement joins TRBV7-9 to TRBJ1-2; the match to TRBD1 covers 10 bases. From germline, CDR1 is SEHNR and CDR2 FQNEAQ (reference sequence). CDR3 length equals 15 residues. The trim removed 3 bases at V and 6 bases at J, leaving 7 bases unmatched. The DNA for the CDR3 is TGTGCCAGCAGCTTCGCCGCCGGGACAGGGGATGGCTACACCTTC. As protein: CASSFAAGTGDGYTF.

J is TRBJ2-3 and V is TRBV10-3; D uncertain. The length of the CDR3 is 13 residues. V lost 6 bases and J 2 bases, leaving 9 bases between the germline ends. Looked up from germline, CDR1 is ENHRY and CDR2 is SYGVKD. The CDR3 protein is CAISWTDTDTQYF. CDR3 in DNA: TGTGCCATCAGCTGGACGGACACAGATACGCAGTATTTT.

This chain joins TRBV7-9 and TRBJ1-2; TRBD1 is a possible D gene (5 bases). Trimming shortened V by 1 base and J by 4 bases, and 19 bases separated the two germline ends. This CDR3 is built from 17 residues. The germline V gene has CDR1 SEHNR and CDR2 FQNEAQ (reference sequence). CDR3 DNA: TGTGCCAGCAGCTTAGTCCCACGTACAGGATTTTTCTATGGCTACACCTTC. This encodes CASSLVPRTGFFYGYTF.

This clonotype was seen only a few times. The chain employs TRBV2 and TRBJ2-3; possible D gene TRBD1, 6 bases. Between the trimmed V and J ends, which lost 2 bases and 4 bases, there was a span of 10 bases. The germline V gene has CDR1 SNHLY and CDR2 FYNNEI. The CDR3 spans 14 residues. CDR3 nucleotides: TGTGCCAGCAGTGAAAATCAGGGGTCAGATACGCAGTATTTT. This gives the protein CASSENQGSDTQYF. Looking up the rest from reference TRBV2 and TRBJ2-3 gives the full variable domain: EPEVTQTPSHQVTQMGQEVILRCVPISNHLYFYWYRQILGQKVEFLVSFYNNEISEKSEIFDDQFSVERPDGSNFTLKIRSTKLEDSAMYFCASSENQGSDTQYFGPGTRLTVL.

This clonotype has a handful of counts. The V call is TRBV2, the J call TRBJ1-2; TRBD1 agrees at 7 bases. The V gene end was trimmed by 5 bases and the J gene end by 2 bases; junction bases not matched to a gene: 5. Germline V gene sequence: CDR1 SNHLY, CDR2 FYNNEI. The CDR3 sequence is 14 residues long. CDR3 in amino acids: CASSLQGHNYGYTF. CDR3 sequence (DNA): TGTGCCAGCAGTCTACAGGGGCACAACTATGGCTACACCTTC.

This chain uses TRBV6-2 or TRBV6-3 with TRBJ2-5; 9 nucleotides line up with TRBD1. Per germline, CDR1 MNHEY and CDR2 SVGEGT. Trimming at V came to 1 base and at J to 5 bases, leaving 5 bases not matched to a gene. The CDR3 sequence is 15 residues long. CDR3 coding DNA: TGTGCCAGCAGTTACTTCGGACAGGGGTCCGAGACCCAGTACTTC. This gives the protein CASSYFGQGSETQYF.

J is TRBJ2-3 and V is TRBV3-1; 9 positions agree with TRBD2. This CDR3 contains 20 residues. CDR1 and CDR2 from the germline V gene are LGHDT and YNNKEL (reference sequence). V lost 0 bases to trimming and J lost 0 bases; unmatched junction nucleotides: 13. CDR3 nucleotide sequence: TGTGCCAGCAGCCAAGATCCCCTAACCTATAGCGGGGGAAGCACAGATACGCAGTATTTT. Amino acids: CASSQDPLTYSGGSTDTQYF.